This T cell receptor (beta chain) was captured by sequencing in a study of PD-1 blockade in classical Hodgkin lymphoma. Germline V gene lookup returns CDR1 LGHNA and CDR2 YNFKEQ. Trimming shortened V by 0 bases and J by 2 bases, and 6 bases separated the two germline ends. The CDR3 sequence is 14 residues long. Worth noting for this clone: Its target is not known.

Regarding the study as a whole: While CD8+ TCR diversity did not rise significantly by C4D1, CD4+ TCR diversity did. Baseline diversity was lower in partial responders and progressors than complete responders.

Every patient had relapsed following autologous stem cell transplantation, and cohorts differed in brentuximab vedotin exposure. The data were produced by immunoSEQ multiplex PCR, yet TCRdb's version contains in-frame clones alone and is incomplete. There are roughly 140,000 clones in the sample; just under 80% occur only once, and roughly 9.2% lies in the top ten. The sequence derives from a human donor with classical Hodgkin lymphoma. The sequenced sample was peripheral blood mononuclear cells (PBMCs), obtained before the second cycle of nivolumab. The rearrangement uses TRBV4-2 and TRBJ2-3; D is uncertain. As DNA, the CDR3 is TGTGCCAGCAGCCAAGATATGGCCACAGATACGCAGTATTTT. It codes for CASSQDMATDTQYF.